Listed here is a single T cell receptor beta chain. This clonotype was seen at least ten times. Its antigen target is currently unknown. It has no much larger one-base neighbor in the sample; base qualities were not kept. These data come from a study of T cells in Graves' hyperthyroidism and ophthalmopathy (dated by TCRdb to about 2019). With regard to the full study: Peripheral blood was sampled at the time of initial diagnosis, prior to any treatment. A discovery cohort of about a hundred patients, about 43 with Graves' ophthalmopathy and 57 with stable Graves' hyperthyroidism, was used to find distinguishing TCR V-J signatures. Whether ophthalmopathy could be predicted prospectively was tested in an independent validation cohort made up of approximately 19 hyperthyroidism patients plus 17 patients who later progressed to ophthalmopathy. The approximately 100 discovery patients were randomly divided into training and test sets at a 7:3 ratio. In six Graves' hyperthyroidism patients, the study also compared T-cell repertoires from thyroid tissue with T-cell repertoires from blood. Once sampling was done, hyperthyroidism patients were given methimazole at a starting dose of 30 mg daily, whereas ophthalmopathy patients were given high-dose intravenous methylprednisolone. The paper describes TCR Vbeta CDR3 sequencing of about 140 peripheral blood samples, made up of 43 ophthalmopathy patients, 70 to 80 hyperthyroidism patients and 17 progressor patients. What the study reported, not specific to this receptor: In validation, the model predicted progression to ophthalmopathy a median of roughly 6.5 months before onset, with approximately 68% sensitivity and 72.22% specificity. No statistical method was used to set the sample size in advance, and investigators knew the group allocation. A 13 V-J signature model separated ophthalmopathy from stable hyperthyroidism, with 87.88% sensitivity and 81.08% specificity in cross-validation and 80%/75% in testing. Blood samples also contained most of the expanded thyroid clonotypes (frequency above 0.001), which suggests that blood repertoires may reflect thyroid immune responses.

Hyperthyroidism patients were newly diagnosed, had a disease duration of under 2 months, and were aged 18 to 65 years. Exclusion was applied to patients with uncontrolled infections, other autoimmune diseases, pregnancy or lactation. Clinical symptoms, serum thyroxine and TRAb, thyroid ultrasound, and orbital computed tomography formed the basis for the diagnoses. For progressor patients, blood was drawn at the first diagnosis of hyperthyroidism, before any ophthalmopathy symptoms had appeared. PBMCs were isolated from 7.5 to 10 ml of fresh peripheral blood by Ficoll-Paque density gradient centrifugation. Progressor patients were defined as those initially diagnosed with Graves' hyperthyroidism in whom ophthalmopathy developed during follow-up. Trizol reagent was used to extract total RNA, and RNA quality was then checked on an Agilent 2100 Bioanalyzer. Taken from the germline V gene, the CDR1 and CDR2 loops are MDHEN and SYDVKM. From cysteine to phenylalanine, the CDR3 is 14 amino acids long. Only the CDR3 region is kept as DNA, spanning 42 bases read in frame from base 1. Deletion took 5 bases off V and 1 base off J, with a span of 12 bases between the germline ends.

The TCR beta CDR3 regions were amplified from the RNA transcripts. The first round of RT-PCR for the TCR CDR3 was performed with the HTBI primer set and the Qiagen OneStep RT-PCR kit. Libraries were constructed in a second round of multiplex PCR, after which size selection and purification were performed. Libraries were sequenced paired-end with 100 bp reads on an Illumina HiSeq2000. Under the source paper's analysis protocol: Raw data were processed with SOAPnuke, discarding reads with adapters, uncalled bases, mean Phred below 15, or no exact constant-primer or identifier match. COPE v1.2.5 was used to merge high-quality paired reads, and clonotypes were defined as unique nucleotide sequences. MiTCR v1.1 was used to align the clonotypes against IMGT TRBV, TRBD and TRBJ reference segments. Only V-J combinations with frequency above 0.0001, covering about 99% of repertoires, were analysed. A TCS score was defined as the ratio between F50 (clonal expansion) and ExV (chaos), using BLOSUM62-based TCRdist between CDR3 peptides within each V-J. Welch's t-statistics and random forest reduced fewer than 550 V-J features to under 15, which were used in a naive Bayes classifier (R e1071). TCRdb itself trimmed the public reads at Q25 with fastp, ran MiXCR and retained productive beta chains. Each record represents a unique CDR3 protein, reported with the most common genes and DNA among its rows. TCRdb assigned the V and J calls; the authors' analysis was not used. In all, the sample holds roughly 180,000 distinct CDR3 sequences, and roughly 10% of those were seen once. More than 20% of the sample rests with the top ten.

The source of this sequence is a woman aged 18-29 years with Graves' hyperthyroidism that later progressed to Graves' ophthalmopathy. The chain is made from TRBV28 and TRBJ2-7; the D match is possibly TRBD1 or TRBD2, with 6 bases aligned in each. The material sequenced was blood. The sequence in DNA is TGTGCCAGCAGTAAGGGGGGACGGTCCTACGAGCAGTACTTC. The translation is CASSKGGRSYEQYF.